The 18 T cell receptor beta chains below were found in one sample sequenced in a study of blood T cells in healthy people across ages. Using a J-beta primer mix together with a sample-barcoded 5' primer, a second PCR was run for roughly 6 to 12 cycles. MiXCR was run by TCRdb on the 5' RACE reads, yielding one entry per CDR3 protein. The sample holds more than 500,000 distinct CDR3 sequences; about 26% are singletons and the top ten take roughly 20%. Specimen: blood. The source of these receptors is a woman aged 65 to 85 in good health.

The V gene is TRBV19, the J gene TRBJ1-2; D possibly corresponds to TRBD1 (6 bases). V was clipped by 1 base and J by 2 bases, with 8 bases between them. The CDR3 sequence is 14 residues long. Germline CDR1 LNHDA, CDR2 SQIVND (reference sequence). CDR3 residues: CASSIVTGNYGYTF. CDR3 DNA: TGTGCCAGTAGTATAGTAACAGGGAACTATGGCTACACCTTC. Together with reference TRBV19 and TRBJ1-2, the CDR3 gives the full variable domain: DGGITQSPKYLFRKEGQNVTLSCEQNLNHDAMYWYRQDPGQGLRLIYYSQIVNDFQKGDIAEGYSVSREKKESFPLTVTSAQKNPTAFYLCASSIVTGNYGYTFGSGTRLTVV.

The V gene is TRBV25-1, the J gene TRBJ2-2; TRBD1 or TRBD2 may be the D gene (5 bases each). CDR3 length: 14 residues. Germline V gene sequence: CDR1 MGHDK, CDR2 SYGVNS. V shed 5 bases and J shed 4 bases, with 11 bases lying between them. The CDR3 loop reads CASSWGRVTGELFF. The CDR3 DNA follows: TGTGCCAGCAGTTGGGGACGGGTCACCGGGGAGCTGTTTTTT.

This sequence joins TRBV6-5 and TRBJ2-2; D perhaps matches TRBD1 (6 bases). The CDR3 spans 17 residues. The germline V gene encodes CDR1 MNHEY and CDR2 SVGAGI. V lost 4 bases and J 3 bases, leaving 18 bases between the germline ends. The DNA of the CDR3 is TGTGCCAGCAGTTCCGCCAACAGGGCCGGGGACACCGGGGAGCTGTTTTTT. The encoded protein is CASSSANRAGDTGELFF.

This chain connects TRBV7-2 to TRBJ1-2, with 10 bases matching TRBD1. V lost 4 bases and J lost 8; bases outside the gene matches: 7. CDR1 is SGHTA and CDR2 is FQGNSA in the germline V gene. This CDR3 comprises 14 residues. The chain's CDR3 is CASSSRTGGIGYTF. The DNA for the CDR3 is TGTGCCAGCAGCTCCAGGACAGGGGGTATCGGCTACACCTTC.

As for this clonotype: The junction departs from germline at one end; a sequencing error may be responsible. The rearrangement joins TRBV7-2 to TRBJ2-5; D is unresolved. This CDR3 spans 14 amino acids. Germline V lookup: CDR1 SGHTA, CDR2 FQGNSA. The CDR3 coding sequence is TGTGCCGGCAGCTTGCCCGGGTACCAAGAGACCCAGTACTTC. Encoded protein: CAGSLPGYQETQYF.

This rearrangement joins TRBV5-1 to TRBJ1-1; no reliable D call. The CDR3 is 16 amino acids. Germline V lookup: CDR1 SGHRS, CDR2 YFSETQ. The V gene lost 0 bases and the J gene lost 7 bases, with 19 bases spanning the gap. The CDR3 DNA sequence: TGCGCCAGCAGCTTGGGACCAAGCCCGGACGGCCTTGAAGCTTTCTTT. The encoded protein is CASSLGPSPDGLEAFF.

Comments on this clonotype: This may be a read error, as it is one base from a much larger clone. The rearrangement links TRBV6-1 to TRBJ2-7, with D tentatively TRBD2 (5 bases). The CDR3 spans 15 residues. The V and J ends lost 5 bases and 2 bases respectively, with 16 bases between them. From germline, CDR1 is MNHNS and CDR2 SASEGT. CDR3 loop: CASSRSGPGTYEQYF. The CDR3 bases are TGTGCCAGCAGTCGAAGCGGACCGGGAACCTACGAGCAGTACTTC.

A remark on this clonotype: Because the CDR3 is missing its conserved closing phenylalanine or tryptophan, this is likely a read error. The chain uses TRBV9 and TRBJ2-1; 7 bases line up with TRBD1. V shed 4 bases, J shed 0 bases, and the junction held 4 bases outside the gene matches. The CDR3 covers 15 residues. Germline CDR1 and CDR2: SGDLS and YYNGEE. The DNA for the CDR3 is TGTGCCAGCAGCCCCCGACAGGGCTCCTACAATGAGCAGTTCCTC. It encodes CASSPRQGSYNEQFL.

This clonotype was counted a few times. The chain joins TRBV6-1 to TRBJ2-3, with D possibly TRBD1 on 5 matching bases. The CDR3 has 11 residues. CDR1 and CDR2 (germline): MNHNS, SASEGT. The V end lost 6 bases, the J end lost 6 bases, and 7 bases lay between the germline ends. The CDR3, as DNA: TGTGCCAGCAGCAAGGGGGATACGCAGTATTTT. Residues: CASSKGDTQYF.

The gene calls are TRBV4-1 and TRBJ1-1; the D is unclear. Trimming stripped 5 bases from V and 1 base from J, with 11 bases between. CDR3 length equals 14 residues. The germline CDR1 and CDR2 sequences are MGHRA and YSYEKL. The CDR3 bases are TGCGCCAGCAGCAGCCACAACACGAACACTGAAGCTTTCTTT. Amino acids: CASSSHNTNTEAFF.

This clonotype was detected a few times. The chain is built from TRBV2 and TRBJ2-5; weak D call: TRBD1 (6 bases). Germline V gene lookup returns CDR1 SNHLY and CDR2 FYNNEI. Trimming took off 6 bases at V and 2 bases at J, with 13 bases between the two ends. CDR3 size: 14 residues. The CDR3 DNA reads TGTGCCAGCAGCCAGGGGCTCGGGCAAGAGACCCAGTACTTC. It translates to CASSQGLGQETQYF.

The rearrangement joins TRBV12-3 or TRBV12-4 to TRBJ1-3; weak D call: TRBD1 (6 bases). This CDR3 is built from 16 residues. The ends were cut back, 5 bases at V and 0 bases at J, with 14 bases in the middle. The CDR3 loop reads CASSPRQATSGNTIYF. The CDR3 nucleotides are TGTGCCAGCAGTCCACGACAGGCGACCTCTGGAAACACCATATATTTT.

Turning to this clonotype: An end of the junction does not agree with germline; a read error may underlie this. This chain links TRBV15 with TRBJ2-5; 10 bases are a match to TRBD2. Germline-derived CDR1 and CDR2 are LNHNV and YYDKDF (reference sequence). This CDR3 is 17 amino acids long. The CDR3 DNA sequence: TGTGCCACCAGCAGAGATGCCCAGCGGGGGGGATCTATGAGCACCATCTTC. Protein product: CATSRDAQRGGSMSTIF.

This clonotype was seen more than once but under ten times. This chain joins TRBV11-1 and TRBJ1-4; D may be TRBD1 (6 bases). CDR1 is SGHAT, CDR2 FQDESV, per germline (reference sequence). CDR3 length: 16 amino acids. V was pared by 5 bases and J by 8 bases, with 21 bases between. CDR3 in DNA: TGTGCCAGCAGCGAGATCTCGGGGACACCGGACGAAAAACTGTTTTTT. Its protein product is CASSEISGTPDEKLFF.

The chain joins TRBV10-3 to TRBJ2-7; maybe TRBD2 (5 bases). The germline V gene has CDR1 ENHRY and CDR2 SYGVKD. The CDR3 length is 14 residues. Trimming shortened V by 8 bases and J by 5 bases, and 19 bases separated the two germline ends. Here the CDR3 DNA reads TGTGCCATCTCTGCGGGTACTAAATCCCACGAGCAGTACTTC. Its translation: CAISAGTKSHEQYF.

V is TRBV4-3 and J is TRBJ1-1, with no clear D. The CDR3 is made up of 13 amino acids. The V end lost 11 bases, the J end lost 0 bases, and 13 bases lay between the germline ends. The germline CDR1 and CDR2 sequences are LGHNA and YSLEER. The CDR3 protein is CASPPVMNTEAFF. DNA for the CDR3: TGCGCCTCTCCCCCCGTAATGAACACTGAAGCTTTCTTT.

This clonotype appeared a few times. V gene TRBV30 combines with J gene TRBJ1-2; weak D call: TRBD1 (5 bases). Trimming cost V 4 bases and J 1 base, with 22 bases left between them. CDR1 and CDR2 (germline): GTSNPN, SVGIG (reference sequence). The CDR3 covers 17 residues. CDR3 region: CAWKIRTNPGVNYGYTF. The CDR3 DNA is TGTGCCTGGAAGATCCGAACCAACCCGGGGGTTAACTATGGCTACACCTTC.

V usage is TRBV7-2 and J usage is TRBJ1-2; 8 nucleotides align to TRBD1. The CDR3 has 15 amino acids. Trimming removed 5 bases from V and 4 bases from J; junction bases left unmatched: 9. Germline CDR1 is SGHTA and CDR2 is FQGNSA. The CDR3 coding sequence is TGTGCCAGCAGCCTTTCCGGGACAGGATTCTATGGCTACACCTTC. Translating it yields CASSLSGTGFYGYTF.